This T cell receptor (beta chain) was found in a study of cytomegalovirus exposure and HLA in healthy donors. Although they were nominally healthy when sampled, donors likely had unrecorded immune exposures. The study ran its PCR with 60 Vbeta and 13 Jbeta primers. Using immunoSEQ multiplex PCR, the repertoire was profiled, and TCRdb retains in-frame clones only, with some absent. The repertoire holds about 190,000 clones, with more than 75% as singletons. The study's findings and limits: Follow-up analysis seemed to connect common viral pathogens with several of the most significant clusters identified.

This CDR3 has 15 amino acids. CDR1 is SGHTA and CDR2 is FQGNSA in the germline V gene. After removal of 5 bases from V and 3 bases from J, the junction contained 3 bases not matched to a gene. With regard to this clone: Its antigen is unidentified.

The chain is built from TRBV7-2 and TRBJ2-7, with 14 positions matching TRBD2. This clonotype was obtained from a woman aged 18 to 35 in good health and CMV-seronegative. The sequencing input was PBMCs. This chain's CDR3 is CASSTGTSGSYEQYF. The CDR3 DNA follows: TGTGCCAGCAGCACCGGGACTAGCGGGAGCTACGAGCAGTACTTC.